This T cell receptor beta chain was identified during a study of OX40 agonist ivuxolimab in advanced cancers. Study-level background: Two cutaneous melanoma patients and one hepatocellular carcinoma patient, three in all, had partial responses. Study outcomes and limitations: CD4+ and CD8+ blood T cells expanded clonally by week 6 at 0.1 to 3.0 mg/kg. Mean expanded clone counts were higher in CD8+ than CD4+ T cells. Determination of antigen specificity was not performed for the expanded peripheral T cells.

For this clone: Its target is not known.

Profiling relied on immunoSEQ multiplex PCR, and the TCRdb table lists in-frame clones only, not all of them. This repertoire shows roughly 74,000 clones, less than 90% found once; its top ten account for approximately 2.1%. V gave up 3 bases and J gave up 3 bases, with 16 bases separating them. This CDR3 spans 15 amino acids. Germline CDR1 SGDLS, CDR2 YYNGEE. This specimen consisted of CD4+ or CD8+ T cells sorted from blood, obtained in a trial of the OX40 agonist ivuxolimab. The source is an adult with an advanced solid tumor such as melanoma, head and neck, liver or kidney cancer. The rearrangement uses TRBV9 and TRBJ2-7, with a possible D match to TRBD2 (5 bases). CDR3 residues: CASSANPREGYEQYF. As DNA, the CDR3 is TGTGCCAGCAGCGCTAACCCCCGGGAAGGCTACGAGCAGTACTTC.